This T cell receptor beta chain was recorded in a study of T cells in Graves' hyperthyroidism and ophthalmopathy. CDR1 and CDR2 (germline): SGHTA, FQGNSA. V was trimmed by 1 base and J by 3 bases, leaving 12 bases between them. The CDR3 length is 15 residues. Authors of the study amplified TCR beta CDR3 regions from RNA transcripts. The primer set for the first-round RT-PCR of the TCR CDR3 was HTBI. TCRdb called the multiplex PCR reads again in MiXCR, with one record for every CDR3 protein. The repertoire has a few hundred thousand distinct CDR3 sequences, about half of them found once; the top ten carry under 20%. Uncontrolled infection, other autoimmune disease, pregnancy or lactation led to exclusion. Diagnosis rested on symptoms, serum thyroxine and TRAb, thyroid ultrasound, and orbital computed tomography. General study findings and limits: Blood also showed most of the thyroid clonotypes that were expanded above 0.001. The model made its ophthalmopathy prediction, and onset followed a median approximately 7 months later.

This clonotype showed up many times. Its specificity is unknown. This TCR derives from an adult woman with Graves' disease, either hyperthyroidism or ophthalmopathy (not recorded which). Sequenced input: peripheral blood or thyroid tissue (not recorded which). The rearrangement uses TRBV7-2 and TRBJ1-2; the D gene is possibly TRBD1 (5 bases). Here the CDR3 reads CASSLESRVDYGYTF. The CDR3 DNA is TGTGCCAGCAGCTTAGAGAGCAGGGTAGACTATGGCTACACCTTC.